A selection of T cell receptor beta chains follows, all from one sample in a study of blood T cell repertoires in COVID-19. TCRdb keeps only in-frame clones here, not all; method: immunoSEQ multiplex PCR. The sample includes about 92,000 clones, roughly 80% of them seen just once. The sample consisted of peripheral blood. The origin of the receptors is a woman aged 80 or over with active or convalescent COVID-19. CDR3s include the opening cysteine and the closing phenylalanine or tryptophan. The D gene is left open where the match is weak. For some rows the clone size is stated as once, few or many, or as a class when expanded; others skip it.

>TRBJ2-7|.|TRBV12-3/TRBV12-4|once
TGTGCCAGCAGTTTAGGGCGGCCGCAGTACTTC
CASSLGRPQYF
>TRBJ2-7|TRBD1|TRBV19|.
TGTGCCAGTAGGAGGACAGGTGGGGGCTACGAGCAGTACTTC
CASRRTGGGYEQYF
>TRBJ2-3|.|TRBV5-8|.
TGTGCCAGCAGCCCCCAAACCAGGGATACGCAGTATTTT
CASSPQTRDTQYF
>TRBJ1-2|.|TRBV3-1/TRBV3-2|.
TGTGCCAGCAGCCCCAGGGGACCCCCGACTTTATACTATGGCTACACCTTC
CASSPRGPPTLYYGYTF
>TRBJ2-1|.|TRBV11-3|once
TGTGCCAGCAGCTTAGTAAGGCAGGGAAGGATCCTTGAGCAGTTCTTC
CASSLVRQGRILEQFF
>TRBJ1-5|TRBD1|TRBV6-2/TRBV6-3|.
TGTGCCAGCAGTTACTTAAGGACAGGGTCCAATCAGCCCCAGCATTTT
CASSYLRTGSNQPQHF
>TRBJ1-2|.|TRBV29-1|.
TGCAGCGTTGACGCCCCCAAGCATGGCTACACCTTC
CSVDAPKHGYTF
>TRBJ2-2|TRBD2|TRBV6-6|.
TGTGCCAGCAGTCTTAGCGGGAGTACCGGGGAGCTGTTTTTT
CASSLSGSTGELFF
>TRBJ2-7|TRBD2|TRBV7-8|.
TGTGCCAGCAGCTCACTAGAGGGCGGGGGGTACTTC
CASSSLEGGGYF
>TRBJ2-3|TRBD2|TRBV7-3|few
TGTGCCAGCAGCTTAGCGGGGGGCACAGATACGCAGTATTTT
CASSLAGGTDTQYF
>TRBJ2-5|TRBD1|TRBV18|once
TGTGCCAGCTCACCAGCATGGGACAGCCAAGAGACCCAGTACTTC
CASSPAWDSQETQYF
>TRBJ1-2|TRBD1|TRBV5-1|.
TGCGCCAGCAGCATTGGACAGGGAAACTATGGCTACACCTTC
CASSIGQGNYGYTF
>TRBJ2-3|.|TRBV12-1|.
TGTGCCAGCAGTAGGGACAGGGGCGGCACAGATACGCAGTATTTT
CASSRDRGGTDTQYF
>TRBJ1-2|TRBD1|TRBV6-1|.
TGTGCCAGCAGTGAAGGGGGACAGATCTATGGCTACACCTTC
CASSEGGQIYGYTF
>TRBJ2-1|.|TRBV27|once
TGTGCCAGCATTCGGAGAGAGAGCAATGAGCAGTTCTTC
CASIRRESNEQFF
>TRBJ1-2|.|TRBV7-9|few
TGTGCCAGCAGCCCCTCCGCCATGGCGACTTCCCTTCGGCTGGGCTACACCTTC
CASSPSAMATSLRLGYTF
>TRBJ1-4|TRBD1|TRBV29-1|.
TGCAGCGTTCAGGGGGATTGGTCAACTAATGAAAAACTGTTTTTT
CSVQGDWSTNEKLFF
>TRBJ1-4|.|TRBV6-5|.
TGTGCCAGTTCGGGAAATGAAAAACTGTTTTTT
CASSGNEKLFF
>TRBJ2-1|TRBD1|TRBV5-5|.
TGTGCCAGCAGCAACAGGGGCCCACTCACCGGCGGGTTCTTC
CASSNRGPLTGGFF
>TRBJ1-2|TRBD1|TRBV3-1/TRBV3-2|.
TGTGCCAGCAGGGGACAGTCAACTAACTATGGCTACACCTTC
CASRGQSTNYGYTF
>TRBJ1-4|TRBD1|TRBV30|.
TGTGCCTGGCAGGGGACAGGAGAGGGAAAACTGTTTTTT
CAWQGTGEGKLFF
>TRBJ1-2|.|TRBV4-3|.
TGCGCCAGCAGCCAAGGAACAGTTCCTAACTATGGCTACACCTTC
CASSQGTVPNYGYTF
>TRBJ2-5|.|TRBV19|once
TGTGCCAGTAGTATGACAGAAAGGTACCAAGAGACCCAGTACTTC
CASSMTERYQETQYF
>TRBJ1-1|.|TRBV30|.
TGTGCCTGGAGGAACAGGGCCGTGAACACTGAAGCTTTCTTT
CAWRNRAVNTEAFF
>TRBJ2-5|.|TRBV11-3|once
TGTGCCAGCAGCTTGGGATCAGGGGAACAAGAGACCCAGTACTTC
CASSLGSGEQETQYF
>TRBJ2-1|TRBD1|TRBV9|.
TGTGCCAGCAGCGGGATCGGGACAGGGTACAATGAGCAGTTCTTC
CASSGIGTGYNEQFF
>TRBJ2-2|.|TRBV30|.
TGTGCCGGCGGAGGGTGGGGGGGCCTCGCTAGGGAGCTGTTTTTT
CAGGGWGGLARELFF
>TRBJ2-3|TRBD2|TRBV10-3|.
TGTGCCAGTAGACTAGCGGGGGTCACAGATACGCAGTATTTT
CASRLAGVTDTQYF
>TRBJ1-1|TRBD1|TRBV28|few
TGTGCCAGCAGGACGACAGGGGTTGAAGCTTTCTTT
CASRTTGVEAFF
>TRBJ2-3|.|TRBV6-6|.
TGTGCCAGCAGAGACTTCTTAGATACGCAGTATTTT
CASRDFLDTQYF
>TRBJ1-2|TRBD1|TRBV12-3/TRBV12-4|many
TGTGCCAGCAGCAGTACAGGGGGCGCTGGCTACACCTTC
CASSSTGGAGYTF
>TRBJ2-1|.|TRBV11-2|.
TGTGCCAGCAGCCCGAGCGGCGGTGAGCAGTTCTTC
CASSPSGGEQFF
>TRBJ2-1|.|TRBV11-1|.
TGTGCCAGCAGCTTAAACTACCTGAACTACAATGAGCAGTTCTTC
CASSLNYLNYNEQFF
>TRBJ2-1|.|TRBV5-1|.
TGCGCCAGCAGTTTAAGACGGGAGTTCTACAATGAGCAGTTCTTC
CASSLRREFYNEQFF
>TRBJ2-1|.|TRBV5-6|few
TGTGCCAGCAGCCCCAAGGACACACTACGCAATGAGCAGTTCTTC
CASSPKDTLRNEQFF
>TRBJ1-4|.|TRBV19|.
TGTGCCACACGAGGGAGGGTTGAAAAACTGTTTTTT
CATRGRVEKLFF
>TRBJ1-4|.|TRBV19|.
TGTGCCAGTACCCAATACACAGCTCCTAATGAAAAACTGTTTTTT
CASTQYTAPNEKLFF
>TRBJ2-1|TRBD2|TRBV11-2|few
TGTGCCAGCAGCGCAGGGACTAGCGGGGGCTACAATGAGCAGTTCTTC
CASSAGTSGGYNEQFF
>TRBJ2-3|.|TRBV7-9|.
TGTGCCAGCAGCCCCCGGGGTCCAGATACGCAGTATTTT
CASSPRGPDTQYF
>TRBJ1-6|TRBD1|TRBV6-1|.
TGTGCCAGCAGTGAAGGGGGCCACAGGGGGAAAGCGTCCTATAATTCACCCCTCCACTTT
CASSEGGHRGKASYNSPLHF
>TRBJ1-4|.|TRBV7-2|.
TGTGCCAGCAGCTTAGGGGGGCTGGCTAATGAAAAACTGTTTTTT
CASSLGGLANEKLFF
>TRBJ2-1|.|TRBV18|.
TGTGCCAGCTCACCTCCTAGCCGACGAGGCTCCTACAATGAGCAGTTCTTC
CASSPPSRRGSYNEQFF
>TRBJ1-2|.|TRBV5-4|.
TGTGCCAGCAGCTTGGCCGGGAGGGTGCGAAACTATGGCTACACCTTC
CASSLAGRVRNYGYTF
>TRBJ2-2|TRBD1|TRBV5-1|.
TGCGCCAGCAGCTCGGGACAGGGGAACACCGGGGAGCTGTTTTTT
CASSSGQGNTGELFF
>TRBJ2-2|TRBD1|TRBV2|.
TGTGCCAGCAGTGGACAGGGGACGAACACCGGGGAGCTGTTTTTT
CASSGQGTNTGELFF
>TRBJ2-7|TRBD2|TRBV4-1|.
TGCGCCAGCAGCCAAGTGACTAGCGGGGGGGCCCTGAGCGAGCAGTACTTC
CASSQVTSGGALSEQYF
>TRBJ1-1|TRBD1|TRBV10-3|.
TGTGCCATCAGCCCCCGGGACAGGGGACTGAACACTGAAGCTTTCTTT
CAISPRDRGLNTEAFF
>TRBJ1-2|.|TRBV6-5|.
TGTGCCAGCAGTTACGGTAGGACTGGTGGCTACACCTTC
CASSYGRTGGYTF
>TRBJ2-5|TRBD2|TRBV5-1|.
TGCGCCAGCAGCTCCGCCGGGACTAGCGTCGCGGAGACCCAGTACTTC
CASSSAGTSVAETQYF
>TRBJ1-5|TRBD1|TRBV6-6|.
TGTGCCAGCACCCACCCCGGACAGGGCGATCAGCCCCAGCATTTT
CASTHPGQGDQPQHF
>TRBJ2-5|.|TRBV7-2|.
TGTGCCAGCAGCTTAGCGGGTAGCGTGGGGGAGACCCAGTACTTC
CASSLAGSVGETQYF
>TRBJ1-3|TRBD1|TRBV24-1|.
TGTGCCACCAGTGATTTGCATCGGGACCGGGACAGGTCTAATTTTCGATCTGGAAACACCATATATTTT
CATSDLHRDRDRSNFRSGNTIYF
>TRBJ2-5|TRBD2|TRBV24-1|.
TGTGCCACCAGTGATCCCAAAGGGACTAGAACGTCCTTGTACTTC
CATSDPKGTRTSLYF